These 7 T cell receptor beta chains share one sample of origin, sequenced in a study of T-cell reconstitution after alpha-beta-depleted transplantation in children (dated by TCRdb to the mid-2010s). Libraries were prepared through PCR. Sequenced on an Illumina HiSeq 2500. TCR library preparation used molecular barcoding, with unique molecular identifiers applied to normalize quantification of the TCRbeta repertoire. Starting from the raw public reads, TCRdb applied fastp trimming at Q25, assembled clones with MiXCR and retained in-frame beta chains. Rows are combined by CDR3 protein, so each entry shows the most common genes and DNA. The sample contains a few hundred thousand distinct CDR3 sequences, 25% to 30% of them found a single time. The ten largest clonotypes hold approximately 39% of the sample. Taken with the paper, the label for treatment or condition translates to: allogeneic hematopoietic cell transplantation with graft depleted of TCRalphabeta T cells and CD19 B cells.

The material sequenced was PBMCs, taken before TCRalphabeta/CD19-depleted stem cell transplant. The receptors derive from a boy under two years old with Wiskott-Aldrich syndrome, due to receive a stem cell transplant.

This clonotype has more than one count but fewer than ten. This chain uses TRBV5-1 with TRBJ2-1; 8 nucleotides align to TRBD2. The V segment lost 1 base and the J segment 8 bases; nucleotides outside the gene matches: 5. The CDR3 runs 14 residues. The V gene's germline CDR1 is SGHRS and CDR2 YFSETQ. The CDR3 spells CASSLKRETDEQFF. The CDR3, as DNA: TGCGCCAGCAGCTTGAAGCGGGAGACTGATGAGCAGTTCTTC.

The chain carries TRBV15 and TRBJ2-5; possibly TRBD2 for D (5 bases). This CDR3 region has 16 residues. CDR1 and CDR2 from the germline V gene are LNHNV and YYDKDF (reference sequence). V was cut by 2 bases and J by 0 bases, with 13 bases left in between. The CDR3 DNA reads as TGTGCCACCAGCAGAACACTAACGACTAACCAAGAGACCCAGTACTTC. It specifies CATSRTLTTNQETQYF.

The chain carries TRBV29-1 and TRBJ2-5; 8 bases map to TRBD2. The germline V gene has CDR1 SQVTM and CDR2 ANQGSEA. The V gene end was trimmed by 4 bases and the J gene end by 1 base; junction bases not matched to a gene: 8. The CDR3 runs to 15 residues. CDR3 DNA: TGCAGCGTTGGACCGATGACTAGCGCCCAAGAGACCCAGTACTTC. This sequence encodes CSVGPMTSAQETQYF.

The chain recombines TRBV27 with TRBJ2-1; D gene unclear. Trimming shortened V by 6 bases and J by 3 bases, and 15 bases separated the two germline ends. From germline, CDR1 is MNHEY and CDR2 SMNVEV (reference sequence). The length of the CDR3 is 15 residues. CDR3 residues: CASSRGVSLYNEQFF. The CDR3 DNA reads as TGTGCCAGCAGCCGTGGCGTGTCCCTCTACAATGAGCAGTTCTTC.

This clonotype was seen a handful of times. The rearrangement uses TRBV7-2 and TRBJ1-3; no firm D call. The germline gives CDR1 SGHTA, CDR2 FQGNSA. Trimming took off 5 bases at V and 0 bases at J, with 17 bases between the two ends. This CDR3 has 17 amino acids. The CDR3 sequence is CASSTRAGISSGNTIYF. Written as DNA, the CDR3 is TGTGCCAGCAGCACGCGGGCAGGCATAAGCTCTGGAAACACCATATATTTT.

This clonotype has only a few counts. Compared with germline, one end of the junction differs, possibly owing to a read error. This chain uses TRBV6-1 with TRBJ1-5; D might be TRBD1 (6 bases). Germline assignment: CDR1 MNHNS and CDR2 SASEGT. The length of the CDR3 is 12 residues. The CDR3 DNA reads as TGCAAAGGGGGATCGGCCAATCAGCCCCAGCATTTT. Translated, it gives CKGGSANQPQHF.

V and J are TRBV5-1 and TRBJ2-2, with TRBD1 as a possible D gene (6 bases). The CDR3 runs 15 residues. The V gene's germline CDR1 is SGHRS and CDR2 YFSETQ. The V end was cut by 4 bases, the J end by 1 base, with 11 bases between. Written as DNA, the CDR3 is TGCGCCAGCAGCCCTACAGGGCTGAACACCGGGGAGCTGTTTTTT. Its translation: CASSPTGLNTGELFF.